This T cell receptor beta chain was retrieved from a study of T-cell reconstitution after alpha-beta-depleted transplantation in children (dated by TCRdb to 2016 to 2017). For the study in its entirety: T-cell immune reconstitution after TCRalphabeta/CD19-depleted allogeneic hematopoietic cell transplantation in children was quantitatively tracked in the study by means of TCR repertoire profiling.

CDR1 and CDR2, per the germline V gene (reference sequence), are SEHNR and FQNEAQ. The germline V and J ends show losses of 4 bases and 1 base respectively, and no gene match explains 5 bases of the junction. Taken from cysteine to phenylalanine, the CDR3 has 17 residues. Solely the CDR3 DNA is kept, with 51 bases framed from the first base. The library was produced with PCR. The reads were generated on an Illumina HiSeq 2500. TCR libraries were prepared with molecular barcoding, using unique molecular identifiers to normalize TCRbeta repertoire quantification. TCRdb passed the public sequencing reads through fastp at Q25 and MiXCR, retaining productive beta sequences. Identical CDR3 protein sequences are pooled into one entry, listed with their most common genes and DNA. Counted in this sample were around 92,000 distinct CDR3 sequences; 12% of them appeared once. In total, the top ten clones hold over 11% of the sample.

Comment on this clonotype: Its antigen remains unidentified. Base qualities are not at hand, and no much larger clone is one base apart.

The chain employs TRBV7-9 and TRBJ2-3, with 13 bases in between that match TRBD2. The specimen was PBMCs from the stem cell graft donor, collected from the stem cell graft. This receptor was taken from a human donor who donated a stem cell graft to a child with inherited bone marrow failure. CDR3 sequence: CASSSRTSGGRTDTQYF. The DNA sequence is TGTGCCAGCAGCTCTCGGACTAGCGGGGGACGCACAGATACGCAGTATTTT.